The rows below give T cell receptor beta chains drawn from one sample of a study of T cells after yellow fever vaccination. Via MiXCR, TCRdb re-called the 5' RACE reads, giving one row per CDR3 protein. The data contain 150,000 to 200,000 distinct CDR3 sequences, approximately 10% of them singletons. Sample: CD8+ T cells sorted from PBMCs, taken 15 days after the yellow fever booster vaccination. These receptors were taken from a young man who received the YFV17D yellow fever vaccine. The CDR3 runs from the conserved cysteine through the conserved F or W. D genes are given only for firm matches. Clone size is given for some rows only: seen once, a few or many times, or a class if the clone is expanded.

v_gene	j_gene	d_gene	abundance	CDR3aa	CDR3nt
TRBV6-2/TRBV6-3	TRBJ2-1	NA	NA	CASSYLGLGNEQFF	TGTGCCAGCAGTTACTTAGGGCTAGGCAATGAGCAGTTCTTC
TRBV7-2	TRBJ2-5	NA	many	CASSLPVGGAEETQYF	TGTGCCAGCAGCTTACCCGTTGGAGGGGCGGAGGAGACCCAGTACTTC
TRBV6-2/TRBV6-3	TRBJ1-2	NA	few	CASNRWAGANYGYTF	TGTGCCAGCAACCGTTGGGCAGGCGCTAACTATGGCTACACCTTC
TRBV18	TRBJ1-3	NA	few	CASSPRGHLSGNTIYF	TGTGCCAGCTCACCCAGGGGTCATCTCTCTGGAAACACCATATATTTT
TRBV19	TRBJ1-1	NA	NA	CASQGGGTEAFF	TGTGCCAGTCAAGGGGGAGGCACTGAAGCTTTCTTT
TRBV7-2	TRBJ2-1	NA	NA	CASRRTRDASYNEQFF	TGTGCCAGCAGGAGAACTCGGGACGCCTCCTACAATGAGCAGTTCTTC
TRBV4-1	TRBJ1-1	TRBD1	few	CASSQRQGGFSEAFF	TGCGCCAGCAGCCAAAGACAGGGAGGCTTCTCTGAAGCTTTCTTT
TRBV4-2	TRBJ1-1	TRBD1	NA	CASGRAPDRENTEAFF	TGTGCCAGCGGCAGGGCCCCGGACAGGGAGAACACTGAAGCTTTCTTT
TRBV7-9	TRBJ2-7	NA	NA	CASSLGSLSYEQYF	TGTGCCAGCAGCTTAGGCTCCCTCTCCTACGAGCAGTACTTC
TRBV7-2	TRBJ2-1	TRBD2	many	CASSAYLLASEQFF	TGTGCCAGCAGCGCATACCTACTAGCGTCCGAGCAGTTCTTC
TRBV7-9	TRBJ2-1	NA	few	CASSLVASRAGEQFF	TGTGCCAGCAGCTTAGTGGCTAGCAGGGCTGGAGAGCAGTTCTTC
TRBV2	TRBJ2-1	NA	few	CASSDWRASYNEQFF	TGTGCCAGCAGTGATTGGCGGGCCTCCTACAATGAGCAGTTCTTC
TRBV10-1	TRBJ1-6	TRBD1	NA	CASSNRGDSPLHF	TGCGCCAGTTCGAACAGGGGGGATTCACCCCTCCACTTT
TRBV6-5	TRBJ1-1	NA	NA	CASSAVGGGTEAFF	TGTGCCAGCAGTGCGGTGGGGGGGGGCACTGAAGCTTTCTTT
TRBV7-8	TRBJ2-1	NA	NA	CASSSFGNPYNEQFF	TGTGCCAGCAGCTCCTTTGGGAACCCTTACAATGAGCAGTTCTTC
TRBV30	TRBJ2-3	NA	few	CAWSVVGGRTDTQYF	TGTGCCTGGAGCGTGGTGGGGGGCCGCACAGATACGCAGTATTTT
TRBV11-2	TRBJ2-5	TRBD2	NA	CASGIGLAGEGGETQYF	TGTGCCAGCGGAATCGGCCTAGCGGGGGAAGGGGGAGAGACCCAGTACTTC
TRBV6-5	TRBJ2-3	NA	few	CASSWFSGADTQYF	TGTGCCAGCAGTTGGTTTTCCGGGGCAGATACGCAGTATTTT
TRBV9	TRBJ2-3	NA	many	CASSVGGYTDTQYF	TGTGCCAGCAGCGTAGGGGGATACACAGATACGCAGTATTTT
TRBV4-3	TRBJ1-1	NA	NA	CASSQAVAGLVSEAFF	TGCGCCAGCAGCCAAGCGGTTGCAGGGCTGGTCTCTGAAGCTTTCTTT
TRBV4-3	TRBJ2-1	TRBD2	few	CASSHTLAGGPYNEQFF	TGCGCCAGCAGCCACACACTAGCGGGGGGGCCCTACAATGAGCAGTTCTTC